This T cell receptor beta chain emerged from a study of Tregs in tolerant kidney transplant recipients. Broader study findings: Tregs expanded with activated donor B cells seemed most donor-specific. No direct test of biological reproducibility was done here.

Germline V gives CDR1 GTSNPN, CDR2 SVGIG (reference sequence). The CDR3 consists of 14 residues. Germline trimming cut 2 bases from V and 2 bases from J; bases unmatched to any gene: 4. The protocol was immunoSEQ multiplex PCR, while the TCRdb copy is restricted to in-frame clones and leaves out a portion. The sample lists about 50,000 clones, roughly nine tenths occurring once. The table lists this clone with a count of one. Its target is not known. Related graft donors supplied nonmyeloablative bone marrow transplants, and mixed chimerism was transient. CD4+CD25+CD127- Tregs, CD4+CD25- non-Tregs, CD4 and CD8 cells were sorted.

This sequence originates from a human patient who received a combined kidney and bone marrow transplant. The T cells may come from the graft donor. The input for sequencing was CD8+ T cells from blood (PBMCs), taken 12 months after the transplant. The chain links TRBV30 to TRBJ2-7; 9 bases map to TRBD1. The CDR3 coding sequence is TGTGCCTGGAGTACCGGACAGGGGACCTACGAGCAGTACTTC. Amino acid sequence: CAWSTGQGTYEQYF.